The next 31 T cell receptor beta chains were all read from a single sample in a study of blood T cells in healthy people across ages. With a J-beta primer mix and a sample-barcoded 5' primer, a second PCR ran roughly 6 to 11 cycles. TCRdb analysed the 5' RACE reads with MiXCR anew, one entry per CDR3 protein. This table holds 1.8 million or so distinct CDR3 sequences, roughly 43% found once. Sequencing input: blood. These receptor sequences come from a human donor in good health.

The chain couples TRBV30 to TRBJ2-3; weak D call: TRBD1 (5 bases). CDR1 is GTSNPN and CDR2 is SVGIG in the germline V gene (reference sequence). The length of the CDR3 is 14 residues. V shed 3 bases and J shed 6 bases, with 16 bases lying between them. The CDR3 loop is CAWRLDTGADTQYF. The CDR3 DNA follows: TGTGCCTGGAGATTGGACACTGGGGCGGATACGCAGTATTTT.

This clonotype was counted between two and nine times. V usage is TRBV4-3 and J usage is TRBJ2-1; D is possibly TRBD1 (6 bases). This CDR3 has 14 residues. V lost 0 bases, J lost 8 bases, and 11 bases lay in between. Germline lookup yields CDR1 LGHNA and CDR2 YSLEER. The CDR3 DNA sequence: TGCGCCAGCAGCCAAGATGACCCAGGGGATGAGCAGTTCTTC. Protein product: CASSQDDPGDEQFF.

The rearrangement joins TRBV5-1 to TRBJ2-7, with 11 bases that match TRBD2. The CDR3 contains 15 residues. The germline V gene has CDR1 SGHRS and CDR2 YFSETQ. Unmatched junction bases numbered 4, after V lost 3 bases and J lost 2 bases. The CDR3 DNA follows: TGCGCCAGCAGCTCCACTAGCGGGAGAGCCTACGAGCAGTACTTC. Protein product: CASSSTSGRAYEQYF.

This rearrangement joins TRBV10-3 to TRBJ2-1; tentatively, D is TRBD2 (5 bases). The CDR3 has 13 amino acids. The germline V gene encodes CDR1 ENHRY and CDR2 SYGVKD. Trimming cost V 8 bases and J 5 bases, with 13 bases left between them. The chain's CDR3 is CAIGDRRDNEQFF. CDR3 DNA sequence: TGTGCCATCGGCGATCGGCGGGACAATGAGCAGTTCTTC.

This clonotype was seen a handful of times. J is TRBJ2-1 and V is TRBV15; D is ambiguous. CDR3 size: 14 residues. Germline loops: CDR1 LNHNV, CDR2 YYDKDF (reference sequence). Trimming removed 10 bases at V and 0 bases at J, with 13 bases between. The CDR3 sequence is CAIVPDSSYNEQFF. The CDR3 bases are TGTGCCATCGTCCCTGATAGCTCCTACAATGAGCAGTTCTTC.

The chain links TRBV6-2 or TRBV6-3 to TRBJ1-2; D gene uncertain. Germline CDR1 and CDR2: MNHEY and SVGEGT. Trimming cost V 2 bases and J 4 bases, with 8 bases left between them. This CDR3 has 13 residues. The CDR3, as DNA: TGTGCCAGCAGTTACATGGAGCTCTATGGCTACACCTTC. It codes for CASSYMELYGYTF.

There are a few counts of this clonotype. This chain uses TRBV24-1 with TRBJ1-1; D is perhaps TRBD1 (5 bases). V was shortened by 4 bases and J by 1 base, with 12 bases between the two germline ends. The CDR3 has 15 amino acids. Germline V gives CDR1 KGHDR, CDR2 SFDVKD. This CDR3 is CATSDARGGNTEAFF. CDR3 DNA sequence: TGTGCCACCAGTGACGCTCGTGGGGGGAACACTGAAGCTTTCTTT.

The rearrangement links TRBV4-3 to TRBJ1-6; possibly TRBD1 for D (5 bases). This CDR3 has 17 residues. V was cut by 0 bases and J by 2 bases, with 11 bases left in between. Germline CDR1 reads LGHNA; CDR2 reads YSLEER. In DNA form, the CDR3 reads TGCGCCAGCAGCCAAGAAGTGCAGGGACCCTATAATTCACCCCTCCACTTT. It is translated as CASSQEVQGPYNSPLHF.

The count of this clonotype is one. The junction and the germline gene differ at one end; a read error may be behind it. This chain uses TRBV2 with TRBJ2-3; TRBD2 aligns across 11 bases. CDR1 is SNHLY and CDR2 is FYNNEI in the germline V gene. The CDR3 contains 16 residues. This chain's CDR3 is CASSADTSGGTDTQYF. Here the CDR3 DNA reads TGTGCCAGCAGCGCTGATACTAGCGGGGGCACGGATACGCAGTATTTT.

The rearrangement links TRBV5-1 to TRBJ2-3; no firm D call. Germline-derived CDR1 and CDR2 are SGHRS and YFSETQ. The CDR3 runs 14 residues. The V end was cut by 4 bases, the J end by 6 bases, with 15 bases between. CDR3 in amino acids: CASSPEASPDTQYF. The CDR3 bases are TGCGCCAGCAGCCCCGAAGCCTCGCCGGATACGCAGTATTTT.

A few counts support this clonotype. The V and J genes are TRBV27 and TRBJ2-7; D is undetermined. The CDR3 has 13 amino acids. V was clipped by 3 bases and J by 0 bases, with 6 bases between them. Germline lookup yields CDR1 MNHEY and CDR2 SMNVEV (reference sequence). The CDR3 loop reads CASSFSTSYEQYF. The CDR3 coding sequence is TGTGCCAGCAGTTTCTCGACCTCCTACGAGCAGTACTTC.

Only a few counts were recorded for this clonotype. For the CDR3, the DNA is TGTGCCAGCAGCCCACCCAATCTGGCGCGGCCCCAGCATTTT. Its protein product is CASSPPNLARPQHF. The chain recombines TRBV28 with TRBJ1-5; the D is unclear. Germline V gene sequence: CDR1 MDHEN, CDR2 SYDVKM. This CDR3 region has 14 residues. The germline V and J ends were trimmed by 6 bases and 9 bases, with 18 bases remaining between them.

V gene TRBV6-2 or TRBV6-3 combines with J gene TRBJ2-5; maybe TRBD1 (6 bases). The length of the CDR3 is 12 residues. Between the trimmed V and J ends, which lost 6 bases and 5 bases, there was a span of 10 bases. CDR1 and CDR2 (germline): MNHEY, SVGEGT. The chain's CDR3 is CASRDRMETQYF. The CDR3 DNA is TGTGCCAGCAGGGACAGAATGGAGACCCAGTACTTC.

Turning to this clonotype: Compared with germline, one end of the junction differs, possibly owing to a read error. The chain is built from TRBV7-2 and TRBJ1-6; D gene ambiguous. CDR1 is SGHTA and CDR2 is FQGNSA in the germline V gene. The CDR3 runs to 13 residues. The CDR3 spells CASSLSLESPPHF. The CDR3 nucleotides read TGTGCCAGCAGCTTAAGTCTAGAGTCACCCCCCCACTTT.

This clonotype was seen only once. The chain has TRBV28 and TRBJ2-7, with D possibly matching TRBD2 (5 bases). This CDR3 contains 13 residues. With 8 bases removed from V and 7 bases from J, the gap between germline ends came to 18 bases. The germline V gene encodes CDR1 MDHEN and CDR2 SYDVKM. The CDR3 region has the DNA TGTGCCAGCGGACTCCCTTCCTACAATGAGCAGTACTTC. Amino acid sequence: CASGLPSYNEQYF.

This clonotype showed up just a few times. The J gene is TRBJ2-3, the V gene TRBV3-1; TRBD2 matches at 10 bases. Germline CDR1 LGHDT, CDR2 YNNKEL (reference sequence). V shed 3 bases and J 2 bases; nucleotides not matched to a gene: 5. The CDR3 is 16 residues long. CDR3 residues: CASSHPSGGLTDTQYF. The CDR3 DNA reads as TGTGCCAGCAGCCATCCTAGCGGGGGCCTCACAGATACGCAGTATTTT.

The chain has TRBV29-1 and TRBJ1-2, with no clear D. CDR3 size: 16 residues. Germline CDR1 is SQVTM and CDR2 is ANQGSEA. Trimming removed 1 base from V and 4 bases from J, with 19 bases in between. CDR3 sequence (DNA): TGCAGCGTTGAAGGCTTGATGGTAGGGCGGGGCTATGGCTACACCTTC. As protein: CSVEGLMVGRGYGYTF.

The chain links TRBV5-1 to TRBJ2-3; no clear D gene. CDR1 is SGHRS and CDR2 is YFSETQ in the germline V gene. The CDR3 contains 15 residues. The V end lost 4 bases, the J end lost 1 base, and 13 bases lay between the germline ends. The CDR3 nucleotides read TGCGCCAGCAGCACCGAGCCTAGTCGCACAGATACGCAGTATTTT. This translates into CASSTEPSRTDTQYF.

This clonotype was detected a few times. The J gene is TRBJ2-7, the V gene TRBV29-1; tentatively, D is TRBD1 or TRBD2 (5 bases each). The CDR3 totals 12 residues. V gave up 4 bases and J gave up 2 bases, with 9 bases separating them. Germline-derived CDR1 and CDR2 are SQVTM and ANQGSEA. DNA of the CDR3: TGCAGCGTTGGAGGGGATCCCTACGAGCAGTACTTC. Its protein is CSVGGDPYEQYF.

Only a few counts were recorded for this clonotype. The chain employs TRBV2 and TRBJ1-2, with 10 bases identical to TRBD1. V shed 4 bases, J shed 10 bases, and the junction held 6 bases outside the gene matches. CDR1 is SNHLY, CDR2 FYNNEI, per germline. The CDR3 sequence is 13 residues long. For the CDR3, the DNA is TGTGCCAGCAGTGGGGACAGGGGCATCGACTACACCTTC. Translating gives CASSGDRGIDYTF.

A few counts support this clonotype. The J gene is TRBJ2-7, the V gene TRBV6-2 or TRBV6-3; TRBD1 matches 9 bases. V lost 4 bases to trimming and J lost 5 bases; unmatched junction nucleotides: 6. The V gene's germline CDR1 is MNHEY and CDR2 SVGEGT. This CDR3 has 14 amino acids. The CDR3 nucleotides read TGTGCCAGCAGTTCCGGGACAGGGTCTGACGAGCAGTACTTC. Protein sequence: CASSSGTGSDEQYF.

The CDR3 DNA is TGTGCCAGCAGCAGGGACCGGACCTCCTACAATGAGCAGTTCTTC. It translates to CASSRDRTSYNEQFF. V gene TRBV5-6 combines with J gene TRBJ2-1, with D possibly called TRBD1 or TRBD2 (5 bases each). The length of the CDR3 is 15 residues. Germline V gene sequence: CDR1 SGHDT, CDR2 YYEEEE. V gave up 4 bases and J gave up 0 bases, with 11 bases separating them.

The rearrangement links TRBV4-2 to TRBJ2-3, with 11 bases aligning to TRBD2. V dropped 8 bases and J dropped 5; count of bases not matched to a gene: 3. CDR1 is LGHNA and CDR2 is YNFKEQ in the germline V gene. The CDR3 runs 13 residues. CDR3 DNA: TGTGCCAGCGCGACTAGCGGGGTAGATACGCAGTATTTT. This gives the protein CASATSGVDTQYF.

The CDR3: CASSLFKRGSRWNSPLHF. In DNA form, the CDR3 reads TGTGCCAGCAGTTTATTCAAACGGGGCTCTAGGTGGAATTCACCCCTCCACTTT. The rearrangement joins TRBV27 to TRBJ1-6; tentatively, D is TRBD1 (5 bases). CDR3 size: 18 residues. Trimming removed 1 base from V and 7 bases from J, with 20 bases in between. Germline V gene lookup returns CDR1 MNHEY and CDR2 SMNVEV (reference sequence).

This clonotype occurred once. The CDR3 loop reads CASSQAGTTAKGPEQYF. The CDR3 nucleotides are TGTGCCAGCAGCCAAGCAGGGACTACTGCAAAGGGTCCCGAGCAGTACTTC. V is TRBV4-2 and J is TRBJ2-5, with 7 bases fitting TRBD2. The J call may be incorrect, as the DNA end agrees better with TRBJ2-7. The CDR3 is made up of 17 amino acids. Germline loops: CDR1 LGHNA, CDR2 YNFKEQ.

The chain couples TRBV7-9 to TRBJ2-1; D is unclear. Trimming took 6 bases from V and 6 from J, leaving 9 bases between them. The CDR3 runs 12 residues. The V gene's germline CDR1 is SEHNR and CDR2 FQNEAQ (reference sequence). The CDR3 DNA reads TGTGCCAGCAGAAGAGGTGTCAATGAGCAGTTCTTC. Translation: CASRRGVNEQFF.

The chain joins TRBV11-1 to TRBJ1-2, with 7 bases fitting TRBD1. Per the germline V gene, CDR1 is SGHAT and CDR2 is FQDESV (reference sequence). Losses at the gene ends were 5 bases for V and 8 bases for J; bases not matched to a gene: 8. CDR3 length equals 13 residues. CDR3 protein: CASSIDRDRGYTF. The CDR3 DNA sequence: TGTGCCAGCAGCATCGACAGGGACCGAGGCTACACCTTC.

This clonotype came up a few times. V is TRBV12-3 or TRBV12-4 and J is TRBJ2-4, with 9 bases aligning to TRBD2. TRBJ2-5 matches the DNA end more closely, so the J call is doubtful. The CDR3 is 15 residues long. As DNA, the CDR3 is TGTGCCAGCAGTCCCATGGCGGGAGGGATCGGGACCCAGTACTTC. It specifies CASSPMAGGIGTQYF.

The rearrangement uses TRBV6-6 and TRBJ1-2, with 8 positions matching TRBD1. V gave up 2 bases and J gave up 6 bases; unmatched junction bases: 8. The CDR3 contains 15 residues. The germline gives CDR1 MNHNY, CDR2 SVGAGI (reference sequence). CDR3 nucleotides: TGTGCCAGCAGTTACCCTAGACAGGGGTGCGATGGCTACACCTTC. As protein: CASSYPRQGCDGYTF.

The chain links TRBV29-1 to TRBJ2-7, with 8 bases matching TRBD1. The CDR3 spans 12 residues. The trim removed 4 bases at V and 6 bases at J, leaving 5 bases unmatched. Germline V gene data show CDR1 as SQVTM and CDR2 as ANQGSEA. CDR3 in amino acids: CSVGPGGLEQYF. DNA for the CDR3: TGCAGCGTTGGGCCAGGGGGCCTCGAGCAGTACTTC.

The gene calls are TRBV11-2 and TRBJ2-7; D not certain. This CDR3 has 15 amino acids. Deletions cut 5 bases from V and 6 bases from J, with 20 bases between. The germline V gene has CDR1 SGHAT and CDR2 FQNNGV. CDR3 amino acids: CASSPRVVTEVEQYF. CDR3 nucleotide sequence: TGTGCCAGCAGCCCTAGAGTGGTCACAGAGGTCGAGCAGTACTTC. The variable domain in full, with the rest retrieved from reference TRBV11-2 and TRBJ2-7, is EAGVAQSPRYKIIEKRQSVAFWCNPISGHATLYWYQQILGQGPKLLIQFQNNGVVDDSQLPKDRFSAERLKGVDSTLKIQPAKLEDSAVYLCASSPRVVTEVEQYFGPGTRLTVT.